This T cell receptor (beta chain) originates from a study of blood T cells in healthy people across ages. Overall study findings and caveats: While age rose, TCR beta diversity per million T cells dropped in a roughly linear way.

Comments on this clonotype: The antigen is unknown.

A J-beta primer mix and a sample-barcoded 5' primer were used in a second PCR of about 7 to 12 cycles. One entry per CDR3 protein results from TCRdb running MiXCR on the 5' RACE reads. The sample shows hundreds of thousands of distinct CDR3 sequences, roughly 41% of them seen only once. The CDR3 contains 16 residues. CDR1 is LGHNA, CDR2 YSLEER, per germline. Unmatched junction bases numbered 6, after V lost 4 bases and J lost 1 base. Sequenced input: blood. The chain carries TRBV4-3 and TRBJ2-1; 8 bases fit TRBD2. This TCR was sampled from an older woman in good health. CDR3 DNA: TGCGCCAGCAGCCCTGGAAGCGGGAGTTCCTACAATGAGCAGTTCTTC. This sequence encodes CASSPGSGSSYNEQFF.